One sample yielded the 4 T cell receptor beta chains listed below, sequenced in a study of cytomegalovirus exposure and HLA in healthy donors. PCR employed 60 Vbeta and 13 Jbeta primers. Only in-frame clones appear in the TCRdb table, and some are missing; sequencing was by immunoSEQ multiplex PCR. In the table there are around 170,000 clones, around 80% of which are singletons. Sample: PBMCs. All receptors derive from a man aged 18 to 29 in good health and CMV-seronegative.

The rearrangement uses TRBV20-1 and TRBJ1-2, with 8 bases aligning to TRBD1. Trimming took 6 bases from V and 8 from J; bases not matched to a gene: 5. Germline V gene lookup returns CDR1 DFQATT and CDR2 SNEGSKA (reference sequence). This CDR3 is 11 amino acids long. CDR3: CSATTGVGYTF. In nucleotides, the CDR3 is TGCAGTGCCACGACAGGGGTCGGCTACACCTTC.

The rearrangement links TRBV27 to TRBJ1-4; D gene ambiguous. The CDR3 covers 15 residues. The V gene lost 2 bases and the J gene lost 8 bases, with 15 bases spanning the gap. Germline values: CDR1 MNHEY, CDR2 SMNVEV (reference sequence). The CDR3 DNA is TGTGCCAGCAGTTTAAGCCCGTCCGCTCGGGAAAAACTGTTTTTT. It encodes CASSLSPSAREKLFF.

This clone was detected once. A junction end diverges from the germline sequence, so it may reflect a read error. The rearrangement uses TRBV7-7 and TRBJ2-3, with D possibly being TRBD1 (7 bases). Per the germline V gene, CDR1 is SSHAT and CDR2 is FNYEAQ (reference sequence). The CDR3 consists of 16 residues. CDR3 loop: CASSLGGGPGTDTQYF. The CDR3 DNA reads TGTGCTAGCAGCTTAGGAGGGGGCCCCGGAACAGATACGCAGTATTTT.

A few counts support this clone. Compared with germline, one end of the junction differs, possibly owing to a read error. This chain connects TRBV30 to TRBJ2-7, with D perhaps matching TRBD1 (6 bases). The CDR3 is made up of 13 amino acids. Germline V lookup: CDR1 GTSNPN, CDR2 SVGIG (reference sequence). CDR3: CAWSVQRTGTPFF. In DNA form, the CDR3 reads TGTGCCTGGAGTGTACAACGCACCGGGACACCGTTCTTC.